This T cell receptor beta chain was profiled in a study of identical twins. CDR3 size: 14 residues. Germline CDR1 reads MNHEY; CDR2 reads SMNVEV (reference sequence). Trimming removed 5 bases at V and 10 bases at J, with 15 bases between. Each CDR3 protein gets one entry after TCRdb re-called the 5' RACE reads with MiXCR. The repertoire includes over 200,000 distinct CDR3 sequences, around a tenth of them detected once, and over 4.5% sits in the top ten. The sequence derives from a woman aged 18-29 years in good health. Specimen: memory (CD45RO+) T cells sorted from blood. The chain combines TRBV27 with TRBJ1-6; no firm D call. The CDR3 DNA sequence: TGTGCCAGCAGTCGACTTGGTTGGTCGTCACCCCTCCACTTT. It encodes CASSRLGWSSPLHF.